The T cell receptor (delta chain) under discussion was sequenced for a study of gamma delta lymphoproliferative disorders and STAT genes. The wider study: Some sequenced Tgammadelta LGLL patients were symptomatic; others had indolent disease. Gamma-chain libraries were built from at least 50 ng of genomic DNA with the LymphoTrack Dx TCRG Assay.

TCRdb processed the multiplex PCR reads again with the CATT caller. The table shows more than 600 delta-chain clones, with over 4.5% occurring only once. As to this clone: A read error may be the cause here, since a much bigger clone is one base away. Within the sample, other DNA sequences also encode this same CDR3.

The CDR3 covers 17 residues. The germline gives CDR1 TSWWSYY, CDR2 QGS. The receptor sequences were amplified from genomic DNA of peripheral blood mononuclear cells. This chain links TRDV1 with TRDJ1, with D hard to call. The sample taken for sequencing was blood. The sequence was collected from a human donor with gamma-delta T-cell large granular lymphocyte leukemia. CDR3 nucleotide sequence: TGTGCTCTTGGGGAACCGCATTCTGGACTGTACACCGATAAACTCATCTTC. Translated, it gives CALGEPHSGLYTDKLIF.